Listed below are T cell receptor beta chains from one sample, sequenced in a study of blood T cell repertoires in COVID-19. Measured with immunoSEQ multiplex PCR; TCRdb has only the in-frame clones, and not every one. The sample shows about 75,000 clones, over 80% of them seen only once. Sequenced sample: peripheral blood. These receptors were obtained from a woman in her forties or fifties with acute or convalescent COVID-19. The CDR3 runs from the conserved cysteine through the conserved F or W. The D gene is left open where the match is weak. The size field is filled for only some rows; it gives once, few, many or a size class.

CASLAGPEPSEAFF	TGTGCCAGTTTAGCAGGGCCCGAGCCCTCAGAAGCTTTCTTT	TRBV2	TRBJ1-1	NA	NA
CASSTGTALPYEQYF	TGTGCCAGCAGTACCGGGACAGCCTTGCCCTACGAGCAGTACTTC	TRBV6-2/TRBV6-3	TRBJ2-7	NA	TRBD1
CASSYSDSDSPLHF	TGCGCCAGCAGCTATTCGGACAGTGATTCACCCCTCCACTTT	TRBV5-1	TRBJ1-6	few	NA
CASSLDGGVYGYTF	TGTGCCAGCAGCTTAGATGGCGGGGTCTATGGCTACACCTTC	TRBV11-2	TRBJ1-2	NA	NA
CASSVSVDTQYF	TGTGCCAGTAGTGTGAGCGTAGATACGCAGTATTTT	TRBV19	TRBJ2-3	NA	NA
CASSQTGREPQHF	TGTGCCAGCAGCCAAACAGGGAGGGAGCCCCAGCATTTT	TRBV3-1/TRBV3-2	TRBJ1-5	NA	NA
CASSYSSSGRGNEQFF	TGTGCCAGCAGTTACTCTTCTAGCGGGAGAGGCAATGAGCAGTTCTTC	TRBV6-5	TRBJ2-1	few	TRBD2
CASKGTEGAEQYF	TGCGCCAGCAAGGGGACAGAAGGGGCCGAGCAGTACTTC	TRBV5-1	TRBJ2-7	NA	TRBD1
CASSIIGAGYTF	TGTGCCAGTAGTATTATCGGAGCTGGCTACACCTTC	TRBV19	TRBJ1-2	once	NA
CASSQGRQGAVLNTIYF	TGCGCCAGCAGCCAGGGTCGACAGGGGGCAGTTCTAAACACCATATATTTT	TRBV4-1	TRBJ1-3	NA	TRBD1
CASSPLAGANIQYF	TGTGCCAGTAGTCCATTAGCGGGGGCAAACATTCAGTACTTC	TRBV19	TRBJ2-4	NA	TRBD2
CASRLRTGISYEQYF	TGTGCCAGTAGATTGAGGACAGGGATCTCCTACGAGCAGTACTTC	TRBV19	TRBJ2-7	once	TRBD1
CASSHRGGRRHEQFF	TGCGCCAGCAGCCACCGAGGGGGCAGACGCCACGAGCAGTTCTTC	TRBV4-3	TRBJ2-1	NA	TRBD1
CASSVDGTNYGYTF	TGTGCCAGCAGCGTAGATGGCACTAACTATGGCTACACCTTC	TRBV9	TRBJ1-2	NA	NA
CATTETQGFYEQYF	TGTGCCACCACCGAGACACAGGGTTTCTACGAGCAGTACTTC	TRBV2	TRBJ2-7	few	NA
CASSQAYRGHGYTF	TGCGCCAGCAGCCAAGCCTACAGGGGGCATGGCTACACCTTC	TRBV4-1	TRBJ1-2	NA	TRBD1
CASSSGGVGETQYF	TGTGCCAGTAGTAGCGGGGGGGTAGGAGAGACCCAGTACTTC	TRBV19	TRBJ2-5	NA	TRBD2
CASTTRIRGKGEQFF	TGTGCCAGCACCACACGAATCAGGGGGAAGGGTGAGCAGTTCTTC	TRBV6-5	TRBJ2-1	NA	TRBD1
CASQPPGYNQPQHF	TGTGCCAGCCAACCTCCAGGGTACAATCAGCCCCAGCATTTT	TRBV28	TRBJ1-5	NA	NA
CARSPERAGRGGEFNEKLFF	TGTGCCAGAAGCCCCGAGAGGGCCGGCAGGGGAGGGGAATTTAATGAAAAACTGTTTTTT	TRBV5-3	TRBJ1-4	NA	NA
CAISVGLAGSYNEQFF	TGTGCCATCAGTGTGGGACTAGCGGGCTCCTACAATGAGCAGTTCTTC	TRBV10-3	TRBJ2-1	NA	TRBD2
CASSSTGIYGYTF	TGTGCCAGCAGCTCTACAGGGATCTATGGCTACACCTTC	TRBV28	TRBJ1-2	NA	NA
CASSPGQGAIDTQYF	TGTGCCAGCAGTCCAGGACAGGGGGCTATAGATACGCAGTATTTT	TRBV28	TRBJ2-3	NA	TRBD1
CASSPSPTNEKLFF	TGTGCCAGCAGTCCGTCCCCAACTAATGAAAAACTGTTTTTT	TRBV9	TRBJ1-4	NA	NA
CASSTSGGGTEAFF	TGTGCCAGCAGCACTAGTGGGGGAGGGACTGAAGCTTTCTTT	TRBV11-2	TRBJ1-1	NA	NA
CASSRSGGQGYTF	TGTGCCAGCAGTCGCTCAGGGGGCCAAGGCTACACCTTC	TRBV6-5	TRBJ1-2	NA	TRBD1
CASSFVGGGVRELFF	TGTGCCAGCAGCTTCGTGGGTGGCGGCGTCCGGGAGCTGTTTTTT	TRBV6-2/TRBV6-3	TRBJ2-2	NA	NA
CASSSTTGDNEKLFF	TGTGCCAGCAGCTCGACGACAGGGGATAATGAAAAACTGTTTTTT	TRBV7-9	TRBJ1-4	NA	TRBD1